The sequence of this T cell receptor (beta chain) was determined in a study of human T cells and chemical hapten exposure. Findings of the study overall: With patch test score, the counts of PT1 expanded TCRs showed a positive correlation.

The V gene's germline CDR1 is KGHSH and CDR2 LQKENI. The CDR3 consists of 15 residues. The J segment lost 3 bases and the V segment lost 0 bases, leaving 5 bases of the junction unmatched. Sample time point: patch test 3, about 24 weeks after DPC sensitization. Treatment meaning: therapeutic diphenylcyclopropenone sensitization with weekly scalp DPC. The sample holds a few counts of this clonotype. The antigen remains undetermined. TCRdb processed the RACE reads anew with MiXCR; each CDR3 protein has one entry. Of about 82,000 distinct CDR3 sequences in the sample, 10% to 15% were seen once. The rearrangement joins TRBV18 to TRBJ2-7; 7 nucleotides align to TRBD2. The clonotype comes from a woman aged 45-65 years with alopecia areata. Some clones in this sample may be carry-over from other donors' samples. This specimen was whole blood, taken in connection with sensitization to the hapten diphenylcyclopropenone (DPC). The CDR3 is CASSPPVASGYEQYF. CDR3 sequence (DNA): TGTGCCAGCTCACCACCGGTGGCTAGCGGCTACGAGCAGTACTTC.